One sample yielded the 19 T cell receptor beta chains listed below, sequenced in a study of T cells in Graves' hyperthyroidism and ophthalmopathy (dated by TCRdb to between 2018 and 2021). Library preparation employed multiplex PCR. The sequencing machine was an Illumina HiSeq 2000. Amplification of TCR beta CDR3 regions was carried out from RNA transcripts. The first round of RT-PCR for the TCR CDR3 was performed with the HTBI primer set and the Qiagen OneStep RT-PCR kit. TCRdb redid the processing of the public reads, applying fastp at Q25 and MiXCR, and retained in-frame beta chains. A single entry per CDR3 protein holds the most common genes and DNA from its merged rows. The sample table holds under 450,000 distinct CDR3 sequences, of which less than 15% were seen once. About a fifth of the sample is in the top ten clones. What was sequenced was blood. Source of these receptors: a man younger than 40 with Graves' hyperthyroidism that later progressed to Graves' ophthalmopathy.

This clonotype was counted a single time. The J gene is TRBJ1-4, the V gene TRBV5-6; 7 bases agree with TRBD1. There are 15 residues in the CDR3. Germline lookup yields CDR1 SGHDT and CDR2 YYEEEE. The J segment lost 0 bases and the V segment lost 8 bases, leaving 7 bases of the junction unmatched. The CDR3 loop reads CASQGVSATNEKLFF. The CDR3 DNA is TGTGCCAGTCAGGGGGTTTCGGCAACTAATGAAAAACTGTTTTTT. The variable domain in full, completed from reference TRBV5-6 and TRBJ1-4, reads DAGVTQSPTHLIKTRGQQVTLRCSPKSGHDTVSWYQQALGQGPQFIFQYYEEEERQRGNFPDRFSGHQFPNYSSELNVNALLLGDSALYLCASQGVSATNEKLFFGSGTQLSVL.

The J gene is TRBJ1-1, the V gene TRBV4-1, with a weak D call TRBD1 (5 bases). There are 16 residues in the CDR3. Between the trimmed V and J ends, which lost 1 base and 4 bases, there was a span of 16 bases. The germline V gene has CDR1 MGHRA and CDR2 YSYEKL. The chain's CDR3 is CASSQAHIAGVTEAFF. CDR3 DNA sequence: TGCGCCAGCAGCCAAGCCCATATCGCGGGGGTCACTGAAGCTTTCTTT.

This clonotype was seen a handful of times. The V gene is TRBV24-1, the J gene TRBJ2-5, with a tentative D call TRBD1 (6 bases). The ends were cut back, 3 bases at V and 5 bases at J, with 15 bases in the middle. CDR3 length equals 15 residues. Germline assignment: CDR1 KGHDR and CDR2 SFDVKD. The CDR3 nucleotides are TGTGCCACCAGTGATAAGACAGGTTTAAAGGAGACCCAGTACTTC. Its protein is CATSDKTGLKETQYF.

This clonotype was counted ten times or more. The gene calls are TRBV7-2 and TRBJ1-3; 8 nucleotides agree with TRBD1. This CDR3 is 13 amino acids long. Germline V gives CDR1 SGHTA, CDR2 FQGNSA. Trimming at V came to 5 bases and at J to 8 bases, leaving 5 bases not matched to a gene. Here the CDR3 DNA reads TGTGCCAGCAGCCAAGGACAGGGCGACACCATATATTTT. Encoded protein: CASSQGQGDTIYF.

This clonotype was counted between two and nine times. This chain connects TRBV5-6 to TRBJ1-2, with D maybe TRBD1 (6 bases). The V and J ends lost 4 bases and 0 bases respectively, with 16 bases between them. Germline V gene lookup returns CDR1 SGHDT and CDR2 YYEEEE. The CDR3 covers 16 residues. CDR3: CASSPVGDKPNYGYTF. In DNA form, the CDR3 reads TGTGCCAGCAGCCCGGTGGGGGACAAGCCTAACTATGGCTACACCTTC.

This clonotype was found a few times. This sequence joins TRBV11-2 and TRBJ2-5; 11 nucleotides align to TRBD2. Trimming took 2 bases from V and 4 from J; bases not matched to a gene: 12. CDR1 is SGHAT and CDR2 is FQNNGV in the germline V gene. There are 18 residues in the CDR3. Here the CDR3 reads CASSLYPSGGIIPETQYF. The DNA of the CDR3 is TGTGCCAGCAGCTTATATCCTAGCGGGGGGATCATCCCAGAGACCCAGTACTTC.

V and J are TRBV29-1 and TRBJ2-1; 8 bases map to TRBD1. This CDR3 is 16 amino acids long. V lost 0 bases, J lost 2 bases, and 6 bases stayed unmatched. Germline V gene sequence: CDR1 SQVTM, CDR2 ANQGSEA. The CDR3, as DNA: TGCAGCGTTGAAGACAGGGGGCCATACCCCTACAATGAGCAGTTCTTC. Translating gives CSVEDRGPYPYNEQFF.

At least ten counts were recorded for this clonotype. The chain carries TRBV28 and TRBJ1-2, with TRBD1 identical over 9 bases. Trimming cost V 8 bases and J 13 bases; bases outside gene matches: 8. The CDR3 totals 11 residues. Germline V gene data show CDR1 as MDHEN and CDR2 as SYDVKM. This CDR3 is CASGQGRGSTF. DNA of the CDR3: TGTGCCAGCGGACAGGGGAGGGGAAGCACCTTC.

V is TRBV27 and J is TRBJ2-7; D is possibly TRBD2 (7 bases). V dropped 6 bases and J dropped 5 bases, with 17 bases sitting between them. The CDR3 is 14 amino acids. Germline assignment: CDR1 MNHEY and CDR2 SMNVEV (reference sequence). For the CDR3, the DNA is TGTGCCAGCAGCCCAGGACGGGGGGCAAACGAGCAGTACTTC. The encoded protein is CASSPGRGANEQYF.

The chain has TRBV11-2 and TRBJ1-3, with 8 bases that match TRBD1. This CDR3 comprises 16 residues. Unmatched junction bases numbered 4, after V lost 1 base and J lost 2 bases. Germline V gene data show CDR1 as SGHAT and CDR2 as FQNNGV. Written as DNA, the CDR3 is TGTGCCAGCAGCTTAGCTACAGGGGGGCCTGGAAACACCATATATTTT. Encoded protein: CASSLATGGPGNTIYF. The variable domain in full, with the rest retrieved from reference TRBV11-2 and TRBJ1-3, is EAGVAQSPRYKIIEKRQSVAFWCNPISGHATLYWYQQILGQGPKLLIQFQNNGVVDDSQLPKDRFSAERLKGVDSTLKIQPAKLEDSAVYLCASSLATGGPGNTIYFGEGSWLTVV.

This chain joins TRBV7-3 and TRBJ2-1; TRBD2 matches at 15 bases. Germline trimming cut 7 bases from V and 8 bases from J; bases unmatched to any gene: 6. This CDR3 has 15 residues. The germline CDR1 and CDR2 sequences are SGHTA and FQGTGA. The CDR3 loop reads CASNWTSGGGDEQFF. The CDR3 nucleotides read TGTGCCAGCAACTGGACTAGCGGGGGGGGCGATGAGCAGTTCTTC.

This sequence joins TRBV13 and TRBJ2-2, with unresolved D. This CDR3 has 13 amino acids. Germline CDR1 and CDR2: PRHDT and FYEKMQ (reference sequence). V shed 7 bases and J shed 6 bases, with 12 bases lying between them. CDR3: CASTAGSSGELFF. The CDR3 DNA sequence: TGTGCCAGCACCGCCGGTAGTTCCGGGGAGCTGTTTTTT.

This clonotype was detected ten times or more. This chain joins TRBV20-1 and TRBJ1-1; D perhaps matches TRBD1 (5 bases). Germline CDR1 DFQATT, CDR2 SNEGSKA (reference sequence). This CDR3 spans 13 amino acids. The DNA for the CDR3 is TGCATCCCGAGGCCGGGGCAGGCCCTTGAAGCTTTCTTT. It codes for CIPRPGQALEAFF.

This clonotype was picked up a small number of times. This chain links TRBV29-1 with TRBJ2-7, with 9 bases aligning to TRBD2. Germline CDR1 reads SQVTM; CDR2 reads ANQGSEA. The junction had 9 bases not matched to a gene; V was cut back by 3 bases and J by 3 bases. This CDR3 region has 15 residues. CDR3 amino acids: CSVEPRLADNYEQYF. The CDR3 DNA reads as TGCAGCGTTGAGCCCAGACTAGCGGATAACTACGAGCAGTACTTC.

This clonotype was seen at least ten times. The rearrangement links TRBV27 to TRBJ2-7, with D uncertain. V dropped 0 bases and J dropped 2 bases, with 11 bases sitting between them. CDR1 and CDR2 (germline): MNHEY, SMNVEV (reference sequence). The CDR3 is 15 amino acids. CDR3 loop: CASSLSPWAAYEQYF. The CDR3 DNA sequence: TGTGCCAGCAGTTTATCCCCCTGGGCGGCCTACGAGCAGTACTTC.

Ten or more counts support this clonotype. The V gene is TRBV29-1, the J gene TRBJ1-1; D may be TRBD1 (5 bases). The CDR3 totals 11 residues. With 1 base removed from V and 11 bases from J, the gap between germline ends came to 11 bases. Germline values: CDR1 SQVTM, CDR2 ANQGSEA. The CDR3 region has the DNA TGCAGCGTTGAAGGAGGGGCGGAGGCTTTCTTT. It encodes CSVEGGAEAFF. Full variable domain (missing parts from reference TRBV29-1 and TRBJ1-1): SAVISQKPSRDICQRGTSLTIQCQVDSQVTMMFWYRQQPGQSLTLIATANQGSEATYESGFVIDKFPISRPNLTFSTLTVSNMSPEDSSIYLCSVEGGAEAFFGQGTRLTVV.

The chain carries TRBV7-9 and TRBJ2-2; tentative D call: TRBD2 (5 bases). The CDR3 totals 16 residues. Germline-derived CDR1 and CDR2 are SEHNR and FQNEAQ (reference sequence). Trimming took off 4 bases at V and 3 bases at J, with 15 bases between the two ends. CDR3 region: CASSSRTRTYTGELFF. The CDR3 DNA is TGTGCCAGCAGCTCTCGGACCCGGACTTACACCGGGGAGCTGTTTTTT.

The chain has TRBV10-3 and TRBJ2-3; D remains unclear. The CDR3 loop spans 13 amino acids. V was shortened by 9 bases and J by 0 bases, with 10 bases between the two germline ends. CDR1 and CDR2 from the germline V gene are ENHRY and SYGVKD. CDR3 protein: CAIRSASTDTQYF. The CDR3 DNA reads TGTGCCATTAGGTCAGCTAGCACAGATACGCAGTATTTT.

The sample holds a few counts of this clonotype. The rearrangement links TRBV20-1 to TRBJ2-2; tentatively, D is TRBD1 or TRBD2 (6 bases each). Trimming shortened V by 2 bases and J by 6 bases, and 16 bases separated the two germline ends. This CDR3 spans 15 amino acids. Germline CDR1 and CDR2: DFQATT and SNEGSKA (reference sequence). CDR3: CSARRAGEVSGELFF. In DNA, the CDR3 is TGCAGTGCTAGACGGGCAGGGGAGGTATCCGGGGAGCTGTTTTTT.